The rows below give T cell receptor beta chains drawn from one sample of a study of blood T cell repertoires in COVID-19. This table comes from immunoSEQ multiplex PCR, and its TCRdb copy is limited to in-frame clones, with some not included. The data show 400,000 to 450,000 clones, 88% seen once. Sequences were obtained from peripheral blood. The receptor source for this set is a woman aged 45-59 years with COVID-19, enrolled during active disease. CDR3s include the opening cysteine and the closing phenylalanine or tryptophan. D genes are given only for firm matches. Not all rows give a size; the values are once, few, many and, for expanded clones, a class.

CDR3 | DNA | V | D | size | J
CASSLAGTAPEKLFF | TGTGCCAGCAGCTTGGCAGGGACAGCCCCGGAAAAACTGTTTTTT | TRBV5-4 | TRBD1 | NA | TRBJ1-4
CASIQGGTEAFF | TGTGCCAGTATTCAGGGAGGCACTGAAGCTTTCTTT | TRBV19 | NA | once | TRBJ1-1
CASSPAYEQYF | TGTGCCAGCAGCCCCGCCTACGAGCAGTACTTC | TRBV11-2 | NA | NA | TRBJ2-7
CASTRNQDQPQHF | TGTGCCAGCACTCGGAATCAGGATCAGCCCCAGCATTTT | TRBV6-5 | NA | NA | TRBJ1-5
CASSYWDTGGYTF | TGTGCCAGCAGTTACTGGGACACGGGCGGCTACACCTTC | TRBV6-2/TRBV6-3 | NA | NA | TRBJ1-2
CASSLGGSYTF | TGTGCCAGCAGCTTGGGGGGTTCCTACACCTTC | TRBV7-9 | NA | once | TRBJ1-2
CATSDPFPGGETQYF | TGTGCCACCAGTGACCCTTTCCCAGGCGGGGAGACCCAGTACTTC | TRBV24-1 | NA | NA | TRBJ2-5
CASSTRGGSSYNEQFF | TGTGCCAGTAGTACTCGCGGGGGCAGCTCCTACAATGAGCAGTTCTTC | TRBV19 | NA | once | TRBJ2-1
CASSQDKTGADGYTF | TGTGCCAGCAGCCAAGATAAAACAGGCGCGGATGGCTACACCTTC | TRBV4-2 | NA | once | TRBJ1-2
CASSMGAAVSSEQYF | TGTGCCAGTAGTATGGGAGCAGCCGTATCCTCCGAGCAGTACTTC | TRBV19 | NA | NA | TRBJ2-7
CASTHPGTYEQYF | TGTGCCAGCACCCACCCGGGGACCTACGAGCAGTACTTC | TRBV11-2 | NA | NA | TRBJ2-7
CASSLWFLAGLQETQYF | TGTGCCAGCAGCTTATGGTTTCTAGCGGGGTTACAAGAGACCCAGTACTTC | TRBV7-3 | TRBD2 | NA | TRBJ2-5
CASSVDRGREKLFF | TGTGCCAGCAGCGTTGACAGGGGGCGTGAAAAACTGTTTTTT | TRBV5-4 | TRBD1 | NA | TRBJ1-4
CASRRTQGVGETQYF | TGTGCCAGCAGAAGGACCCAGGGGGTTGGGGAGACCCAGTACTTC | TRBV6-5 | TRBD1 | NA | TRBJ2-5
CASRPGTINEQFF | TGTGCCAGCAGGCCCGGGACTATCAATGAGCAGTTCTTC | TRBV6-5 | TRBD2 | NA | TRBJ2-1
CASSFVGTGRGNTIYF | TGTGCCAGCAGCTTTGTCGGGACAGGGAGGGGAAACACCATATATTTT | TRBV11-2 | TRBD1 | NA | TRBJ1-3
CASSSGNEQFF | TGTGCCAGCAGTTCGGGCAATGAGCAGTTCTTC | TRBV27 | NA | NA | TRBJ2-1
CASSLWKQGTSNQPQHF | TGTGCCAGCAGCTTATGGAAACAGGGTACCAGCAATCAGCCCCAGCATTTT | TRBV7-2 | NA | NA | TRBJ1-5
CATSDTGGGETQYF | TGTGCCACCAGTGACACAGGGGGGGGAGAGACCCAGTACTTC | TRBV24-1 | NA | NA | TRBJ2-5
CATTVRGDNSDYTF | TGTGCCACCACAGTCAGGGGTGATAATTCTGACTACACCTTC | TRBV10-3 | NA | NA | TRBJ1-2
CASSLDLAGEDEQFF | TGTGCCAGCAGCTTGGACCTAGCGGGGGAGGATGAGCAGTTCTTC | TRBV5-5 | TRBD2 | NA | TRBJ2-1
CAISADRARTEAFF | TGTGCCATCAGTGCGGACAGGGCGAGGACTGAAGCTTTCTTT | TRBV10-3 | TRBD1 | NA | TRBJ1-1
CASSPSRIETDTQYF | TGTGCCAGCAGCCCGAGTAGAATTGAGACAGATACGCAGTATTTT | TRBV3-1/TRBV3-2 | NA | NA | TRBJ2-3
CATSDSTGTSAHEQFF | TGTGCCACCAGTGATTCCACCGGGACTAGCGCTCATGAGCAGTTCTTC | TRBV24-1 | TRBD2 | NA | TRBJ2-1
CASSVSGGTEAFF | TGTGCCAGCAGTGTTAGCGGGGGCACTGAAGCTTTCTTT | TRBV6-4 | NA | NA | TRBJ1-1
CASSYSEAGGPSWGTQYF | TGTGCCAGCAGTTACTCGGAAGCGGGGGGGCCGAGTTGGGGGACCCAGTACTTC | TRBV6-2/TRBV6-3 | TRBD2 | NA | TRBJ2-5
CASSLGGGAGNTIYF | TGTGCCAGCAGCTTGGGAGGGGGGGCCGGAAACACCATATATTTT | TRBV5-4 | NA | NA | TRBJ1-3
CAILLQGSGGYTF | TGTGCCATCCTATTACAGGGATCAGGTGGCTACACCTTC | TRBV6-6 | NA | NA | TRBJ1-2
CASSPLAAQSYEQYF | TGTGCCAGCAGCCCCCTAGCGGCCCAGTCCTACGAGCAGTACTTC | TRBV7-6 | TRBD2 | NA | TRBJ2-7
CASSAGEGGYTF | TGTGCCAGCAGCGCCGGGGAGGGTGGCTACACCTTC | TRBV9 | NA | once | TRBJ1-2